This T cell receptor (beta chain) was identified during a study of shared clonotypes between healthy human individuals. Trimming removed 5 bases from V and 4 bases from J; junction bases left unmatched: 11. The CDR3 has 16 residues. Germline V gene sequence: CDR1 KGHSH, CDR2 LQKENI. Overall study results and limits: Naive subsets typically showed greater estimated richness than memory subsets. Sorted-subset sequencing, rarefaction showed, was incomplete despite large depth.

A note on this clone: Its antigen is still unknown.

Some clones are missing from TCRdb's copy, which holds only in-frame ones; the method was immunoSEQ multiplex PCR. Of about 670,000 clones detected, roughly 78% appear once; the ten largest clones hold roughly 1.8%. The rearrangement joins TRBV18 to TRBJ2-3, with 8 nucleotides matching TRBD2. Sequencing used memory CD4+ T cells sorted from blood. Sample subset: CD45RA-negative fraction. This receptor was identified in a woman under 40 in good health. In DNA, the CDR3 is TGTGCCAGCTCAAGCGGGAGCCCGTCTGGGTCAGATACGCAGTATTTT. It encodes CASSSGSPSGSDTQYF.